The sequence of this T cell receptor beta chain was determined in a study of neurological immune-mediated disorders. This clonotype was detected many times. Its cognate antigen is unknown. Via MiXCR, TCRdb re-called the 5' RACE reads, giving one row per CDR3 protein. The data show 65,000 to 90,000 distinct CDR3 sequences, 3.2% seen once. This CDR3 is 15 amino acids long. Trimming removed 1 base at V and 3 bases at J, with 10 bases between. Points from the study as a whole: A possible signature was seen in one related-CDR3 cluster, into which phylogenetic grouping placed the repertoires of 18 of 34 multiple sclerosis patients. Levels of TCR clonal expansion peaked in HTLV-1-associated myelopathy and reached their lowest in multiple sclerosis, under those of healthy controls.

The gene calls are TRBV12-3 or TRBV12-4 and TRBJ2-1, with D unclear. The source of this sequence is a woman aged 50 to 60 with multiple sclerosis. Sequenced: PBMCs. The CDR3: CASSLVWRNYNEQFF. In nucleotides, the CDR3 is TGTGCCAGCAGTTTAGTCTGGCGGAACTACAATGAGCAGTTCTTC.